Here is one TCR beta chain with its context. Its matching antigen is unknown. These data originate in a study of cytotoxic CD8 clonotypes in ibrutinib-treated CLL. On the study more broadly: 11 relapsed/refractory, some 14 treatment-naive; 17 IGHV unmutated. The response samples were taken once patients had been treated for a median of around twelve months, range 6 to 36. On average, over 80,000 productive rearrangements and a few hundred thousand productive templates per sample.

Clones were sequenced by immunoSEQ multiplex PCR, and TCRdb holds only the in-frame ones, with some missing. The sample records 130,000 or so clones, roughly 77% being singletons. Study conclusions and caveats: Public clonotypes showed up rarely, and on treatment they shrank or held steady.

Germline CDR1 reads SGHRS; CDR2 reads YFSETQ. Trimming cost V 4 bases and J 5 bases, with 12 bases left between them. This CDR3 is built from 13 residues. This clonotype was obtained from a human donor with chronic lymphocytic leukemia. This specimen was PBMCs, taken after 12 months of ibrutinib treatment. The chain uses TRBV5-1 and TRBJ1-1; no definite D call. The CDR3 reads CASSQRELTEAFF. The CDR3 DNA is TGCGCCAGCAGCCAAAGGGAACTAACTGAAGCTTTCTTT.